These 8 T cell receptor beta chains came from one sample sequenced in a study of beta chain features in type 1 diabetes. Study-level points and caveats: In all four CD4+ subsets, TCRB CDR3 length was significantly, moderately reduced in type 1 diabetes.

What these receptors recognize is not known. Expressed TCRB transcripts were sequenced after all isolated RNA was converted to cDNA. Assay used: immunoSEQ multiplex PCR; TCRdb lists only in-frame clones, some missing. The sample holds about 160,000 clones, around 8.6% seen once. The sequenced sample was central memory CD4+ T cells from blood. The receptors derive from a woman between 18 and 30 years old with type 1 diabetes.

A few counts support this clone. This chain links TRBV29-1 with TRBJ1-1; 10 nucleotides line up with TRBD1. CDR3 length: 13 residues. Germline CDR1 SQVTM, CDR2 ANQGSEA. V gave up 5 bases and J gave up 7 bases; unmatched junction bases: 7. CDR3 sequence reads: CSVWTGGKDEAFF. CDR3 nucleotides: TGCAGCGTTTGGACAGGGGGAAAGGATGAAGCTTTCTTT.

J is TRBJ1-5 and V is TRBV12-2. TRBV12-2 is marked as a pseudogene. The CDR3 loop spans 18 amino acids. The CDR3 coding sequence is TGTGCAAGTCGCTCTATACCTCTGCGGCAGCATAGCAATCAGCCCCAGCATTTT. Translation: CASRSIPLRQHSNQPQHF.

This clone was detected a few times. J is TRBJ2-5 and V is TRBV19, with 10 bases identical to TRBD1. Losses at the gene ends were 6 bases for V and 0 bases for J; bases not matched to a gene: 7. This CDR3 is 16 amino acids long. CDR1 is LNHDA, CDR2 SQIVND, per germline (reference sequence). In DNA form, the CDR3 reads TGTGCCAGTAGGAACCGGGGACAGGGGAACCAAGAGACCCAGTACTTC. Protein: CASRNRGQGNQETQYF.

This chain connects TRBV25-1 to TRBJ1-4; a possible D gene is TRBD1 (5 bases). In germline, CDR1 is MGHDK, CDR2 SYGVNS. V was cut by 5 bases and J by 8 bases, with 15 bases left in between. This CDR3 contains 14 residues. The CDR3 is CASSYQGYSEKLFF. Written as DNA, the CDR3 is TGTGCCAGCAGTTACCAGGGCTACTCCGAAAAACTGTTTTTT.

This clone has just a few counts. The chain couples TRBV7-2 to TRBJ2-3; 8 bases align to TRBD2. Losses at the gene ends were 2 bases for V and 5 bases for J; bases not matched to a gene: 9. CDR3 length: 16 residues. The germline V gene has CDR1 SGHTA and CDR2 FQGNSA. CDR3 nucleotide sequence: TGTGCCAGCAGCTTAACCCCGGGAGGGCTCAGAGATACGCAGTATTTT. It codes for CASSLTPGGLRDTQYF.

This clone was observed a handful of times. This sequence joins TRBV4-3 and TRBJ2-1; tentatively, D is TRBD2 (7 bases). V lost 3 bases, J lost 8 bases, and 17 bases lay in between. This CDR3 comprises 15 residues. Germline lookup yields CDR1 LGHNA and CDR2 YSLEER. CDR3 sequence (DNA): TGCGCCAGCAGCCAGGACCTAACGGGGGGCGATGAGCAGTTCTTC. This sequence encodes CASSQDLTGGDEQFF.

The gene calls are TRBV10-3 and TRBJ1-1, with D perhaps TRBD1 (6 bases). The V and J ends lost 10 bases and 8 bases respectively, with 20 bases between them. Germline CDR1 and CDR2: ENHRY and SYGVKD. The CDR3 extends over 13 amino acids. CDR3 sequence: CATVGQPPSEAFF. Written as DNA, the CDR3 is TGTGCCACCGTTGGACAGCCACCTTCCGAAGCTTTCTTT.

This clone came up a few times. V is TRBV11-2 and J is TRBJ2-7, with D unclear. The CDR3 covers 14 residues. The germline V gene encodes CDR1 SGHAT and CDR2 FQNNGV. The V and J ends lost 2 bases and 1 base respectively, with 9 bases between them. The DNA of the CDR3 is TGTGCCAGCAGCTTAAGTGAGTTTTCCTACGAGCAGTACTTC. This translates into CASSLSEFSYEQYF.